The next 27 T cell receptor beta chains were all read from a single sample in a study of T-cell memory formation after mild COVID-19. In TCRdb, the 5' RACE reads were re-called with MiXCR into one record per CDR3 protein. The table lists around 200,000 distinct CDR3 sequences, around 18% of them singletons, with approximately 4% in the top ten. Specimen: PBMCs or a T cell subset sorted from them (not recorded which). The source is a man between 18 and 29 years old who had mild COVID-19 (a few samples of this study predate the infection). Cell type and time point are not known.

This clonotype turned up a few times. V is TRBV4-3 and J is TRBJ2-2; D gene ambiguous. There are 15 residues in the CDR3. V was cut by 4 bases and J by 1 base, with 10 bases left in between. Germline V lookup: CDR1 LGHNA, CDR2 YSLEER. CDR3 nucleotides: TGCGCCAGCAGCCCCCGGGTCCTGAACACCGGGGAGCTGTTTTTT. Its protein product is CASSPRVLNTGELFF.

The chain employs TRBV18 and TRBJ2-7; D ambiguous. Trimming stripped 0 bases from V and 6 bases from J, with 12 bases between. Per germline, CDR1 KGHSH and CDR2 LQKENI. The CDR3 has 14 residues. The DNA of the CDR3 is TGTGCCAGCTCACCACCCGGCAGCCTCCGCGAGCAGTACGTC. This sequence encodes CASSPPGSLREQYV.

This clonotype was counted only a few times. The chain employs TRBV5-1 and TRBJ2-7; 11 nucleotides agree with TRBD2. Germline V lookup: CDR1 SGHRS, CDR2 YFSETQ. Germline trimming cut 0 bases from V and 0 bases from J; bases unmatched to any gene: 2. The CDR3 totals 16 residues. CDR3 residues: CASSLGLAGISYEQYF. CDR3 nucleotide sequence: TGCGCCAGCAGCTTGGGACTAGCGGGGATCTCCTACGAGCAGTACTTC.

This CDR3 reads CASSELHEQYF. CDR3 nucleotides: TGCGCCAGCAGTGAGCTCCACGAGCAGTACTTC. The genes are TRBV10-1 and TRBJ2-7; D gene unclear. V was pared by 2 bases and J by 5 bases, with 4 bases between. Looked up from germline, CDR1 is WNHNN and CDR2 is SYGVQD (reference sequence). The CDR3 contains 11 residues.

This sequence joins TRBV12-3 or TRBV12-4 and TRBJ1-2, with D possibly TRBD1 on 6 matching bases. This CDR3 is 15 amino acids long. V lost 5 bases and J 6 bases, leaving 19 bases between the germline ends. The CDR3: CASSPGAYAWNGYTF. In DNA, the CDR3 is TGTGCCAGCAGTCCAGGGGCCTACGCCTGGAATGGCTACACCTTC.

This clonotype was counted only a few times. The gene calls are TRBV12-3 or TRBV12-4 and TRBJ2-2, with D hard to call. The V end lost 2 bases, the J end lost 1 base, and 8 bases lay between the germline ends. This CDR3 contains 15 residues. The CDR3 region has the DNA TGTGCCAGCAGTTTAAGGGTGCAGAACACCGGGGAGCTGTTTTTT. It codes for CASSLRVQNTGELFF.

This clonotype came up a few times. The V call is TRBV12-3 or TRBV12-4, the J call TRBJ2-2; D unresolved. The CDR3 contains 14 residues. The V end was cut by 1 base, the J end by 7 bases, with 10 bases between. CDR3: CASSLGPTRGELFF. CDR3 nucleotides: TGTGCCAGCAGTTTAGGTCCGACTCGCGGGGAGCTGTTTTTT.

This clonotype was seen more than once but under ten times. This chain uses TRBV7-2 with TRBJ1-3; D not resolved. Germline loops: CDR1 SGHTA, CDR2 FQGNSA. Trimming shortened V by 3 bases and J by 0 bases, and 12 bases separated the two germline ends. The CDR3 is 16 amino acids. The chain's CDR3 is CASSFSSGYSGNTIYF. In nucleotides, the CDR3 is TGTGCCAGCAGCTTTTCCTCCGGCTACTCTGGAAACACCATATATTTT.

The chain couples TRBV6-5 to TRBJ1-5; perhaps TRBD1 as D (6 bases). The V gene lost 5 bases and the J gene lost 3 bases, with 11 bases spanning the gap. Germline CDR1 reads MNHEY; CDR2 reads SVGAGI. The CDR3 extends over 14 amino acids. The CDR3 loop is CASSVTGNNQPQHF. DNA of the CDR3: TGTGCCAGCAGTGTTACAGGGAACAATCAGCCCCAGCATTTT.

This clonotype was counted a few times. The chain couples TRBV12-3 or TRBV12-4 to TRBJ2-7, with D possibly matching TRBD1 (6 bases). CDR3 size: 14 residues. V shed 6 bases and J shed 0 bases, with 12 bases lying between them. This CDR3 reads CASSQDSYSYEQYF. CDR3 bases: TGTGCCAGCAGCCAGGACAGCTACTCCTACGAGCAGTACTTC.

The gene calls are TRBV3-1 and TRBJ2-2; a possible D gene is TRBD2 (6 bases). The CDR3 has 13 residues. V lost 3 bases, J lost 6 bases, and 8 bases lay in between. Germline V CDR1 and CDR2: LGHDT, YNNKEL (reference sequence). Here the CDR3 DNA reads TGTGCCAGCAGCCAGACTAGTCCCGGGGAGCTGTTTTTT. This gives the protein CASSQTSPGELFF.

In this sample, this clonotype turned up once. V usage is TRBV6-2 or TRBV6-3 and J usage is TRBJ1-2, with 10 bases lining up with TRBD1. This CDR3 comprises 15 residues. Trimming took 5 bases from V and 7 from J; bases not matched to a gene: 10. Germline V gene lookup returns CDR1 MNHEY and CDR2 SVGEGT. CDR3 DNA: TGTGCCAGCAGTCCCCGACAGGGGGCCCCGCGTGGCTACACCTTC. This gives the protein CASSPRQGAPRGYTF.

This clonotype was seen a handful of times. V is TRBV4-2 and J is TRBJ2-3; 8 bases align to TRBD1. J was trimmed by 2 bases and V by 3 bases; bases with no gene match: 10. Germline V gene sequence: CDR1 LGHNA, CDR2 YNFKEQ. The CDR3 consists of 17 residues. The CDR3 DNA sequence: TGTGCCAGCAGCCACGAAATAGGACAGGGTGTCACAGATACGCAGTATTTT. It specifies CASSHEIGQGVTDTQYF.

This clonotype was counted only a few times. The V and J genes are TRBV21-1 and TRBJ2-3; the table's D call of TRBD2 was not tested on the DNA. TRBV21-1 is a known pseudogene. This CDR3 region has 14 residues. The CDR3 nucleotides are TGTGCCAGCAGGGGGACTAGCGGGGTTGATACGCAGTATTTT. Translated, it gives CASRGTSGVDTQYF.

The chain links TRBV2 to TRBJ1-1; weak D call: TRBD1 (5 bases). The CDR3 spans 12 residues. Germline V gene sequence: CDR1 SNHLY, CDR2 FYNNEI. Trimming took 9 bases from V and 1 from J, leaving 9 bases between them. The CDR3 loop is CARGVRNTEAFF. The CDR3 DNA follows: TGTGCCAGAGGGGTTAGGAACACTGAAGCTTTCTTT.

The rearrangement links TRBV29-1 to TRBJ1-5; D gene uncertain. Germline V gives CDR1 SQVTM, CDR2 ANQGSEA. The CDR3 loop spans 13 amino acids. V lost 7 bases and J lost 5, with 15 bases in between. CDR3 residues: CSARTVPDQPQHF. The CDR3 DNA reads TGCAGCGCCAGGACCGTCCCGGATCAGCCCCAGCATTTT.

V usage is TRBV6-6 and J usage is TRBJ1-4; D gene unclear. The CDR3 runs 13 residues. Germline values: CDR1 MNHNY, CDR2 SVGAGI (reference sequence). The V end was cut by 5 bases, the J end by 5 bases, with 9 bases between. CDR3 protein: CASSQTVNEKLFF. The CDR3 DNA sequence: TGTGCCAGCAGTCAAACGGTGAATGAAAAACTGTTTTTT.

The CDR3 coding sequence is TGTGCCAGCAGCTCATTCATTACAGGGAGTCCACCAAACATTCAGTACTTC. It specifies CASSSFITGSPPNIQYF. The chain links TRBV7-9 to TRBJ2-4, with a tentative D call TRBD1 (6 bases). Germline CDR1 reads SEHNR; CDR2 reads FQNEAQ (reference sequence). V dropped 4 bases and J dropped 6 bases, with 22 bases sitting between them. The CDR3 contains 17 residues. Full variable domain (remainder filled in from reference TRBV7-9 and TRBJ2-4): DTGVSQNPRHKITKRGQNVTFRCDPISEHNRLYWYRQTLGQGPEFLTYFQNEAQLEKSRLLSDRFSAERPKGSFSTLEIQRTEQGDSAMYLCASSSFITGSPPNIQYFGAGTRLSVL.

This clonotype was found many times. The chain is built from TRBV10-3 and TRBJ1-2, with TRBD1 matching 9 bases. Germline V gene sequence: CDR1 ENHRY, CDR2 SYGVKD. With V trimmed by 3 bases and J by 8 bases, 7 bases remained unmatched. The CDR3 loop spans 14 amino acids. CDR3 sequence: CAISDEGTGRGYTF. CDR3 coding DNA: TGTGCCATCAGTGATGAGGGGACAGGGAGAGGCTACACCTTC.

The chain uses TRBV29-1 and TRBJ2-5; no reliable D call. The V and J ends lost 4 bases and 2 bases respectively, with 11 bases between them. Germline values: CDR1 SQVTM, CDR2 ANQGSEA. The CDR3 has 13 amino acids. Here the CDR3 reads CSVAEFPQETQYF. The CDR3, as DNA: TGCAGCGTTGCGGAATTTCCACAAGAGACCCAGTACTTC.

The CDR3 sequence: CASKGLADYNEQFF. The CDR3 DNA reads TGTGCCAGCAAGGGGCTAGCGGATTACAATGAGCAGTTCTTC. The rearrangement uses TRBV7-2 and TRBJ2-1, with 7 bases matching TRBD2. The CDR3 is 14 amino acids. Per the germline V gene, CDR1 is SGHTA and CDR2 is FQGNSA. J was trimmed by 4 bases and V by 7 bases; bases with no gene match: 7.

The chain uses TRBV19 and TRBJ1-5; tentatively, D is TRBD1 (5 bases). This CDR3 comprises 14 residues. Germline CDR1 reads LNHDA; CDR2 reads SQIVND (reference sequence). The V end was cut by 6 bases, the J end by 5 bases, with 14 bases between. The CDR3 reads CASRLTRDDQPQHF. In nucleotides, the CDR3 is TGTGCCAGTAGACTAACCAGGGACGATCAGCCCCAGCATTTT.

This chain joins TRBV7-2 and TRBJ1-2; D call uncertain. CDR1 is SGHTA, CDR2 FQGNSA, per germline. V lost 4 bases and J 0 bases, leaving 9 bases between the germline ends. This CDR3 spans 14 amino acids. The CDR3 loop reads CASSSQQANYGYTF. The CDR3 DNA sequence: TGTGCCAGCAGCTCTCAACAAGCTAACTATGGCTACACCTTC.

This clonotype was recorded a few times. The chain links TRBV4-1 to TRBJ2-2; TRBD1 agrees at 7 bases. Germline assignment: CDR1 MGHRA and CDR2 YSYEKL. The ends lost 1 base at V and 2 bases at J; junction bases unmatched: 7. The CDR3 loop spans 17 amino acids. The CDR3 DNA is TGCGCCAGCAGCCAAGGCAAGACAGGGAGAAACACCGGGGAGCTGTTTTTT. This sequence encodes CASSQGKTGRNTGELFF.

This clonotype was found a few times. This chain links TRBV4-3 with TRBJ2-1; 7 bases match TRBD1. Germline V gives CDR1 LGHNA, CDR2 YSLEER. The length of the CDR3 is 14 residues. The ends lost 0 bases at V and 6 bases at J; junction bases unmatched: 2. The CDR3, as DNA: TGCGCCAGCAGCCAAGAGACAGGGAGCAATGAGCAGTTCTTC. It is translated as CASSQETGSNEQFF.

V is TRBV4-1 and J is TRBJ2-3, with 7 bases that match TRBD2. CDR1 and CDR2 (germline): MGHRA, YSYEKL. Unmatched junction bases numbered 7, after V lost 7 bases and J lost 3 bases. The CDR3 contains 14 residues. CDR3 loop: CASTTGGRTDTQYF. The CDR3 nucleotides are TGCGCCAGCACCACGGGGGGTCGGACAGATACGCAGTATTTT.

This clonotype has more than one count but fewer than ten. V usage is TRBV20-1 and J usage is TRBJ1-4; TRBD1 aligns across 7 bases. This CDR3 comprises 16 residues. Germline trimming cut 5 bases from V and 1 base from J; bases unmatched to any gene: 10. Germline CDR1 and CDR2: DFQATT and SNEGSKA (reference sequence). The CDR3 bases are TGCAGTGCTGTGCCCGGTACAGGGGTAACTAATGAAAAACTGTTTTTT. The encoded protein is CSAVPGTGVTNEKLFF.